This TCR beta chain was obtained from a study of blood T cell repertoires in COVID-19. Study in general: Specimens from acute and convalescent COVID-19 originated in the United States, Italy and Spain. Sources were T cells, B-cell-depleted T cells, or PBMCs; the material itself was cDNA or gDNA.

The CDR3 spans 15 residues. Per the authors' pipeline: Amplification of reference gene primers was used by the study to estimate nucleated cell counts. This table comes from immunoSEQ multiplex PCR, and its TCRdb copy is limited to in-frame clones, with some not included. The DNA gave D and trimming, while V, J and clone size come from that table. This table holds around 200,000 clones, approximately 82% found once. This chain links TRBV1 with TRBJ2-7; the table's D call TRBD1 went unverified against the DNA. TRBV1 counts as a pseudogene. Material: peripheral blood. The TCR comes from a man aged 40-50 years with active or convalescent COVID-19. CDR3 loop: CTSSQEPRVYHEQYF. The DNA for the CDR3 is TGCACCAGCAGCCAAGAGCCCAGGGTTTACCACGAGCAGTACTTC.